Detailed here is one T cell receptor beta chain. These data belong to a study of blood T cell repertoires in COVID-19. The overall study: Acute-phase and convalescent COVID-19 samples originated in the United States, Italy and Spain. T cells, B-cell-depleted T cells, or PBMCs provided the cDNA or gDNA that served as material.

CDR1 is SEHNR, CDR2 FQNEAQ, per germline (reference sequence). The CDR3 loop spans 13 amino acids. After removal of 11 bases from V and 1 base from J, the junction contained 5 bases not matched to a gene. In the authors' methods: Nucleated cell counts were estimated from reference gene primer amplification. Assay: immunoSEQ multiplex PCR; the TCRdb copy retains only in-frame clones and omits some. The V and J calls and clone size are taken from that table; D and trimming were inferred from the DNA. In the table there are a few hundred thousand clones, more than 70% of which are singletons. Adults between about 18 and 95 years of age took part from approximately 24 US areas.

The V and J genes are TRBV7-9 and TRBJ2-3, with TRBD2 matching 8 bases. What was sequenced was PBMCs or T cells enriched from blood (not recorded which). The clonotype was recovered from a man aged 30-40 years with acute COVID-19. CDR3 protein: CAPGGYGTDTQYF. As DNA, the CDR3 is TGTGCCCCGGGGGGGTATGGCACAGATACGCAGTATTTT.